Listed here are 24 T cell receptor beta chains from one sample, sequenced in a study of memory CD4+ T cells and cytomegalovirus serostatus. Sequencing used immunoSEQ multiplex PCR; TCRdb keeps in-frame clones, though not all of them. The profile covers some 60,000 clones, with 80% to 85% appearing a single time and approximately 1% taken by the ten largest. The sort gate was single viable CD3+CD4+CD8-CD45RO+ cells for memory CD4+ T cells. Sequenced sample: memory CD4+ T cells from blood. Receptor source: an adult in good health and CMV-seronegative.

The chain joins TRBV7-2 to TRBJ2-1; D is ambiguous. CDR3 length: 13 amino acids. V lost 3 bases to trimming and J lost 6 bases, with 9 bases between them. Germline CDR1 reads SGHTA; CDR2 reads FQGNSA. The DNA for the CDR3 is TGTGCCAGCAGCTTCCCGAATGCCAATGAGCAGTTCTTC. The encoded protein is CASSFPNANEQFF.

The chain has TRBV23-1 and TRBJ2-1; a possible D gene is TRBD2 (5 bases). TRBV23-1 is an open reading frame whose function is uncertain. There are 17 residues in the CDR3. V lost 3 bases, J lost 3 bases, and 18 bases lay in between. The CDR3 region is CASSHPLSSENYNEQFF. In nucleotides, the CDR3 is TGCGCCAGCAGTCATCCTTTAAGTAGCGAGAACTACAATGAGCAGTTCTTC.

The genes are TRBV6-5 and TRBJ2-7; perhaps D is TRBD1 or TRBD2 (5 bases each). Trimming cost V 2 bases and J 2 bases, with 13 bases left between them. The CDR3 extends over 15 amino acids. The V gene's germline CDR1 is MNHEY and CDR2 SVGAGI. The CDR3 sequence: CASSYGGGFAYEQYF. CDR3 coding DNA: TGTGCCAGCAGTTACGGGGGTGGCTTCGCCTACGAGCAGTACTTC.

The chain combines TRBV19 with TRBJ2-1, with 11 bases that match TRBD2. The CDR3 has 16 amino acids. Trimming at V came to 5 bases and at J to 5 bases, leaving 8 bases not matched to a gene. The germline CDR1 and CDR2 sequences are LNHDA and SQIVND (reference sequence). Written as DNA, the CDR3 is TGTGCCAGTAGTCCTAGGACTAGCGGGTTTCACAATGAGCAGTTCTTC. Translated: CASSPRTSGFHNEQFF.

CDR3 bases: TGTGCCAGCAGCTTAGATTCAGGTAGCGGGGCCTACGAGCAGTACTTC. This codes for CASSLDSGSGAYEQYF. The rearrangement links TRBV11-3 to TRBJ2-7; TRBD2 matches at 8 bases. This CDR3 has 16 amino acids. With V trimmed by 0 bases and J by 2 bases, 6 bases remained unmatched. Germline V gene sequence: CDR1 SGHNT, CDR2 YENEEA.

The CDR3 DNA sequence: TGTGCCAGCAGGCCCAAACAGGTAGCCAAAAACATTCAGTACTTC. Its translation: CASRPKQVAKNIQYF. This chain connects TRBV5-8 to TRBJ2-4; the D gene is possibly TRBD1 (5 bases). Germline CDR1 reads SGHTS; CDR2 reads YDEGEE. Trimming pared 5 bases from V and 0 bases from J, leaving 12 bases between. This CDR3 is built from 15 residues.

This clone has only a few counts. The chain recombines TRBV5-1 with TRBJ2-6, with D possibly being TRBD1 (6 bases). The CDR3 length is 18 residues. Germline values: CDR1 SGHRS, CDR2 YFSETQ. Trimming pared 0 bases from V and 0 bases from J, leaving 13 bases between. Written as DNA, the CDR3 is TGCGCCAGCAGCTTGGGGGGTCAGGGGCCCTCTGGGGCCAACGTCCTGACTTTC. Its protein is CASSLGGQGPSGANVLTF.

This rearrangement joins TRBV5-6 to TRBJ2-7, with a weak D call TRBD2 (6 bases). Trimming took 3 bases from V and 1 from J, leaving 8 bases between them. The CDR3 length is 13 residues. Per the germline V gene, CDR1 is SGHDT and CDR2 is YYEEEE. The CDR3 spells CASSYGGSYEQYF. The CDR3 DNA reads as TGTGCCAGCAGCTACGGGGGATCCTACGAGCAGTACTTC.

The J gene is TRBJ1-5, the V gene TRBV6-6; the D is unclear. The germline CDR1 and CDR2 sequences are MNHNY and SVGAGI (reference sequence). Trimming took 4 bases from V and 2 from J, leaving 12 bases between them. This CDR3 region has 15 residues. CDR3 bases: TGTGCCAGCAGTTGGGGAGTCGGTGGCAATCAGCCCCAGCATTTT. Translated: CASSWGVGGNQPQHF.

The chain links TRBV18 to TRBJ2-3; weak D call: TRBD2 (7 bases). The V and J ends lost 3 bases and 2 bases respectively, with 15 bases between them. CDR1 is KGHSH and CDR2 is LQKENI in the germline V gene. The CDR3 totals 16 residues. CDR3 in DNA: TGTGCCAGCTCACCTCCCGGGGGGCGCGTCACAGATACGCAGTATTTT. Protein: CASSPPGGRVTDTQYF.

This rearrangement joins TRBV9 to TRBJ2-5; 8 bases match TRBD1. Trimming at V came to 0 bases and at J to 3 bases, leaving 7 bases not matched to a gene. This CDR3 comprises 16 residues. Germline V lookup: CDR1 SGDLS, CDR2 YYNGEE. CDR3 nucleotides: TGTGCCAGCAGCGTAGGGACAGGGACGCTTAAAGAGACCCAGTACTTC. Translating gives CASSVGTGTLKETQYF.

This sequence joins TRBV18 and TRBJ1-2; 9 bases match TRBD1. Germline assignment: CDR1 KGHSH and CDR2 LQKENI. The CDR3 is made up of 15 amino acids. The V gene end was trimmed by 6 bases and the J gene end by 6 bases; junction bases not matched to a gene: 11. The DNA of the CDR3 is TGTGCCAGCTCGCAATCGGGACAGGGCAAAGATGGCTACACCTTC. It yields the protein CASSQSGQGKDGYTF.

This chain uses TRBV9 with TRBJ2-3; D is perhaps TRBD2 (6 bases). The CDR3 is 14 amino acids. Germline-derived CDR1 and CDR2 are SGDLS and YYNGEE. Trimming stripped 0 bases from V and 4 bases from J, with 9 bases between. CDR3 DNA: TGTGCCAGCAGCGTAGGTTCGGGAGCAGATACGCAGTATTTT. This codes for CASSVGSGADTQYF.

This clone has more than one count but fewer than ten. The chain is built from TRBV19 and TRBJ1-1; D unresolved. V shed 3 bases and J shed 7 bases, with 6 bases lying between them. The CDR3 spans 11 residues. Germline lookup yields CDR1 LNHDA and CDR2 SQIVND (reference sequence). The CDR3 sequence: CASSIRVEAFF. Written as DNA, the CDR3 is TGTGCCAGTAGTATCCGGGTTGAAGCTTTCTTT.

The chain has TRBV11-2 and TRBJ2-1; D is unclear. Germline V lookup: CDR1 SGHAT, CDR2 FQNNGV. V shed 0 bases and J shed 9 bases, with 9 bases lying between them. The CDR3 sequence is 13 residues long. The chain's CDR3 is CASSLDPASEQFF. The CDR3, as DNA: TGTGCCAGCAGCTTAGACCCCGCCAGTGAGCAGTTCTTC.

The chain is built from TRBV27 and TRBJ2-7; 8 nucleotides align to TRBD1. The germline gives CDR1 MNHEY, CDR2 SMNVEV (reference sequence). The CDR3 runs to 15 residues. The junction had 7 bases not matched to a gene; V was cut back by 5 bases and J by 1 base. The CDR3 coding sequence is TGTGCCAGCAGTCGATCGGGACAGGCGTCCTACGAGCAGTACTTC. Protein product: CASSRSGQASYEQYF.

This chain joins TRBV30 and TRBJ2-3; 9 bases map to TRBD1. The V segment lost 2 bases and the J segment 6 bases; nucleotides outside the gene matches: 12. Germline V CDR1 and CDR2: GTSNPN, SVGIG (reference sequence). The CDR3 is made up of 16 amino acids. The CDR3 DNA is TGTGCCTGGAGTCCTCCGGGACAGGGACGTCTGGATACGCAGTATTTT. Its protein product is CAWSPPGQGRLDTQYF.

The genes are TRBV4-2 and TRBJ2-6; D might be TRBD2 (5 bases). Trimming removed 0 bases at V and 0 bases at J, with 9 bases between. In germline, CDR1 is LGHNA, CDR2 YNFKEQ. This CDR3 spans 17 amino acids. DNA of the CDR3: TGTGCCAGCAGCCAAGAGGAGGCGGCCTCTGGGGCCAACGTCCTGACTTTC. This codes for CASSQEEAASGANVLTF.

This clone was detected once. The chain's CDR3 is CASRGANTEAFF. CDR3 in DNA: TGTGCCAGCAGGGGAGCTAACACTGAAGCTTTCTTT. The rearrangement joins TRBV25-1 to TRBJ1-1; the D is unclear. The V end was cut by 6 bases, the J end by 2 bases, with 7 bases between. Germline V gene sequence: CDR1 MGHDK, CDR2 SYGVNS. This CDR3 region has 12 residues.

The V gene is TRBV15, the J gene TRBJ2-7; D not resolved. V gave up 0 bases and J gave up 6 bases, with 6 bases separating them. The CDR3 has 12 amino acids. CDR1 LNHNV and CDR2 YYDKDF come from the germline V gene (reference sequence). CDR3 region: CATSRDISEQYF. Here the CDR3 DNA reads TGTGCCACCAGCAGAGATATCAGCGAGCAGTACTTC. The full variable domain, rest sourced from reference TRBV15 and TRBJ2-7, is DAMVIQNPRYQVTQFGKPVTLSCSQTLNHNVMYWYQQKSSQAPKLLFHYYDKDFNNEADTPDNFQSRRPNTSFCFLDIRSPGLGDTAMYLCATSRDISEQYFGPGTRLTVT.

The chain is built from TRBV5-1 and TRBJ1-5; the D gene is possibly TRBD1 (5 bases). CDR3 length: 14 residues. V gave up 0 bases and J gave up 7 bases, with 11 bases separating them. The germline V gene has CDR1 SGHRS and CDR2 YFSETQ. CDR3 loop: CASSLGDGGQPQHF. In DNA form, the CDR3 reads TGCGCCAGCAGCTTGGGGGACGGTGGACAGCCCCAGCATTTT.

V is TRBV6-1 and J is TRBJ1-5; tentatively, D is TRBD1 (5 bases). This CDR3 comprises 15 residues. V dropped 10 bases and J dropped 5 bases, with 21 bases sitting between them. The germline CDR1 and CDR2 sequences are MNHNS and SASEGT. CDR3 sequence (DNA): TGTGCCATCCAACCTGGGGGGGGGAGTCATCAGCCCCAGCATTTT. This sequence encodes CAIQPGGGSHQPQHF.

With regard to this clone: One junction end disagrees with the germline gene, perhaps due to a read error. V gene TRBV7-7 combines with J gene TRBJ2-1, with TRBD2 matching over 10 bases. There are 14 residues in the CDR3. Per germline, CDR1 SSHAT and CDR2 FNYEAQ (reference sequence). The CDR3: CASSLAGENNEQFF. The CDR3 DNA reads TGTGCTAGCAGTCTAGCGGGGGAAAACAATGAGCAGTTCTTC.

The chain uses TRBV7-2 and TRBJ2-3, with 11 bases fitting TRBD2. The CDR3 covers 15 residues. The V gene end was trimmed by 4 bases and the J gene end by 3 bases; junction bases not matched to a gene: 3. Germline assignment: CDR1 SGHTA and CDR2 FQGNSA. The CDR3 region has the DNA TGTGCCAGCAGCTCTAGCGGGAGGCGGACAGATACGCAGTATTTT. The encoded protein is CASSSSGRRTDTQYF.